This entry is about one TCR beta chain. Its antigen is as yet unknown. Sequencing used immunoSEQ multiplex PCR; TCRdb keeps in-frame clones, though not all of them. The sample includes under 20,000 clones, 70% to 80% of them seen just once. V lost 0 bases and J 4 bases, leaving 10 bases between the germline ends. This CDR3 contains 15 residues. Germline V lookup: CDR1 WNHNN, CDR2 SYGVQD (reference sequence). Unexposed donor CD4+ T cells date from about 2011-2018, before the COVID-19 pandemic. Isolation of CD4+ T cells took place after less than 11 days in culture. As cell numbers allowed, unexposed-donor CD4+ T cells faced SARS-CoV-2 S/N and four cold-coronavirus spikes. The data belong to a study of CD4 T cells in relation to SARS-CoV-2 and coronaviruses. Across the study: After roughly ten days of antigen culture, PBMC TCR beta CDR3s were sequenced. Overall study results and limits: No crossreactivity against non-spike viral proteins was tested here. Each donor contributed either pre-pandemic or post-infection samples, not both.

This chain uses TRBV10-1 with TRBJ1-5; perhaps TRBD1 as D (6 bases). Sequencing used CD4+ T cells from PBMCs, cultured in vitro. The receptor was isolated from a human donor in good health. CDR3: CASSESRGTNQPQHF. CDR3 bases: TGCGCCAGCAGTGAGTCCAGGGGCACTAATCAGCCCCAGCATTTT.